This TCR beta chain was sequenced for a study of CD8 T cells in ankylosing spondylitis. Findings of the study overall: Made up of eight highly homologous variants, a TCR beta motif appeared characteristic of ankylosing spondylitis blood.

This CDR3 is 17 amino acids long. Germline-derived CDR1 and CDR2 are SGHRS and YFSETQ. The trim removed 1 base at V and 4 bases at J, leaving 8 bases unmatched. TCRdb ran MiXCR on the 5' RACE reads and lists one entry per CDR3 protein. The sample records about 440,000 distinct CDR3 sequences, under 20% being singletons. On this clonotype: Its antigen is still unknown.

This receptor was identified in a male donor with ankylosing spondylitis. The chain links TRBV5-1 to TRBJ2-1; 10 bases agree with TRBD1. Specimen: blood, either unsorted or a sorted T cell fraction (not recorded which). The CDR3 region is CASSLTLPGQGYNEQFF. In DNA form, the CDR3 reads TGCGCCAGCAGCTTGACACTTCCGGGACAGGGGTACAATGAGCAGTTCTTC.